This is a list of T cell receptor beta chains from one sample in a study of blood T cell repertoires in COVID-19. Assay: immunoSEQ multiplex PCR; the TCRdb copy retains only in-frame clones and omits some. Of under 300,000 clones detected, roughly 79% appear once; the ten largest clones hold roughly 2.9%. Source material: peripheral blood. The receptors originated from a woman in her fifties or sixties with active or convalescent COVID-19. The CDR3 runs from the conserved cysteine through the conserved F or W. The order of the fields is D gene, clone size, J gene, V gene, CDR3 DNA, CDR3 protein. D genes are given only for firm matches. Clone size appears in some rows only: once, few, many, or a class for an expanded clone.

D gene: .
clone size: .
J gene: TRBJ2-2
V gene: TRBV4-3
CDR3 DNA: TGCGCCAGCAGCCAAGTAACCGCTTACAAGAACACCGGGGAGCTGTTTTTT
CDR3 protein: CASSQVTAYKNTGELFF

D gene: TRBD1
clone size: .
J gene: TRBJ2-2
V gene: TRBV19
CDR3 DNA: TGTGCCAGTAGTATACAGGGGGCGAACACCGGGGAGCTGTTTTTT
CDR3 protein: CASSIQGANTGELFF

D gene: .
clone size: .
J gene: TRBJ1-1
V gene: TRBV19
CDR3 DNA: TGTGCCAGTAAGGAGTGGAACACTGAAGCTTTCTTT
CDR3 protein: CASKEWNTEAFF

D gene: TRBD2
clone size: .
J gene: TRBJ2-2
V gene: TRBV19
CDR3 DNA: TGTGCCAGTAGTATCGGAGAACTAGCGAGGAACACCGGGGAGCTGTTTTTT
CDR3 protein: CASSIGELARNTGELFF

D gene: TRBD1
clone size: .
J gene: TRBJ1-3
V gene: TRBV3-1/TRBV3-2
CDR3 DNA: TGTGCCAGCAGCCAAGGACAGGGCGGAAACACCATATATTTT
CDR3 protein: CASSQGQGGNTIYF

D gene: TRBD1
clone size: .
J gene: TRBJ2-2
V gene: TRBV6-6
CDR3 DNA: TGTGCCAGCAGCTCGACAGGGTCGAACACCGGGGAGCTGTTTTTT
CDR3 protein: CASSSTGSNTGELFF

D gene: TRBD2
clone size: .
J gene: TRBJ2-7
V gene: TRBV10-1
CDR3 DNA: TGCGCCAGCAGTGATCAGCGGGGGGGCACCTACGAGCAGTACTTC
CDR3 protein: CASSDQRGGTYEQYF

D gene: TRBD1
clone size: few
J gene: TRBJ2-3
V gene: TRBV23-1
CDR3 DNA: TGCGCCACGAACTATCCTCCGGGACAGTCCCTAGTACGCGGCACAGATACGCAGTATTTT
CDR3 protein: CATNYPPGQSLVRGTDTQYF

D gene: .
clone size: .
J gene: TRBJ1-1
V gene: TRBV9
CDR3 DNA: TGTGCCAGCAGCGTAGAATTTGCGCACACTGAAGCTTTCTTT
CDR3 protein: CASSVEFAHTEAFF

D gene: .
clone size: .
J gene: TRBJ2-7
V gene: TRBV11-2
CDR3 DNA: TGTGCCAGCAGCTTAGATAGGACGGGGGGCCGAACCTACGAGCAGTACTTC
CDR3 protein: CASSLDRTGGRTYEQYF

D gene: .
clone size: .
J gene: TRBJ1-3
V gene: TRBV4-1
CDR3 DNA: TGCGCCAGCAGCCAAGATAACACAGGGACTGGAAACACCATATATTTT
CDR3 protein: CASSQDNTGTGNTIYF

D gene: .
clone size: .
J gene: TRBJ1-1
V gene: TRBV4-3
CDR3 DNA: TGCGCCAGCAGCCAAGCGGTCGGCAGAGGGAACACTGAAGCTTTCTTT
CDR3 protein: CASSQAVGRGNTEAFF

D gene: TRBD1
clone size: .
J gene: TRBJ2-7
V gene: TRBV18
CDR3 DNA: TGTGCCAGCTCTCGGGACAGGGAGGAAGAGCAGTACTTC
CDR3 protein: CASSRDREEEQYF

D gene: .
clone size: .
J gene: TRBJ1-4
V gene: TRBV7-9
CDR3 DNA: TGTGCCAGCAGCTCATGGCAGGGTGGAGAGGAAAAACTGTTTTTT
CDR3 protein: CASSSWQGGEEKLFF

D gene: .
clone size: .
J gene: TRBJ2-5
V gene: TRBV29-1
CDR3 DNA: TGCAGCGTTGAAGATCCGACTAGTCCCCAAGAGACCCAGTACTTC
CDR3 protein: CSVEDPTSPQETQYF

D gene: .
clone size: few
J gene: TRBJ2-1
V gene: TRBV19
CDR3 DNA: TGTGCCAGTAGTATCGGGCTACAGGGCCGAGGTGAGCAGTTCTTC
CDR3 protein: CASSIGLQGRGEQFF

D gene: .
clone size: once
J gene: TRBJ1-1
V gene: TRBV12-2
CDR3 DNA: TGTGCAAGTCGCTGTGCCTCGGCAGGGGAGGGTGAAGCTTTCTTT
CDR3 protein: CASRCASAGEGEAFF

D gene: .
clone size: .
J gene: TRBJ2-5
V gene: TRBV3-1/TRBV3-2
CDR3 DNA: TGTGCCAGCAGCCAAGTACAAGAGACCCAGTACTTC
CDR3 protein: CASSQVQETQYF

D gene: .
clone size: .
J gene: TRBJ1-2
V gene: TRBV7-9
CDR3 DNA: TGTGCCAGCAGCCCAAAAGGACAGAATTTATTACTGGGCTACACCTTC
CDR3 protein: CASSPKGQNLLLGYTF

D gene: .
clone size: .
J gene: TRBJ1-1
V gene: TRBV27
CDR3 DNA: TGTGCCAGCAGTTTATCGTGGGCGATGAACACTGAAGCTTTCTTT
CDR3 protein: CASSLSWAMNTEAFF

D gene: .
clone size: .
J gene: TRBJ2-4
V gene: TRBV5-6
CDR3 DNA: TGTGCCAGCAGCTCTAAATTCGACAACCTAGCCAAAAACATTCAGTACTTC
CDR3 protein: CASSSKFDNLAKNIQYF

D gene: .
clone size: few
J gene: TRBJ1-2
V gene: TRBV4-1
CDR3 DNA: TGCGCCAGCAGTCAAATCGAGATCCCAAGGCCCAGGGCTAGGGGCTACACCTTC
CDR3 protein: CASSQIEIPRPRARGYTF

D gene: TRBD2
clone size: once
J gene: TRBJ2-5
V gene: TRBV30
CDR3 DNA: TGTGCCTCTGGGACTAGCGGGGGCCAAGAGACCCAGTACTTC
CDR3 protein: CASGTSGGQETQYF

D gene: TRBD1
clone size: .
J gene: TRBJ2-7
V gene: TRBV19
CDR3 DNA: TGTGCCAGTAGTACCGGGACAGGGCCCCACGAGCAGTACTTC
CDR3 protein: CASSTGTGPHEQYF

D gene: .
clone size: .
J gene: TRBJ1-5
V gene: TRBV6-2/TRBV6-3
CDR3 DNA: TGTGCCAGCAGTTACGGTCGAGTAGGCAATCAGCCCCAGCATTTT
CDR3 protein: CASSYGRVGNQPQHF

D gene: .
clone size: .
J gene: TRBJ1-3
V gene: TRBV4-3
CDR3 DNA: TGCGCCAGCAGCCAAGATAGAGACAATTCTGGAAACACCATATATTTT
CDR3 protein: CASSQDRDNSGNTIYF

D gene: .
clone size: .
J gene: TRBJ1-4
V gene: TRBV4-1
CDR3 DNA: TGCGCCAGCAGCCGGGGGGGTCAGGGGCTAGGGGAAAAACTGTTTTTT
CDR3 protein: CASSRGGQGLGEKLFF

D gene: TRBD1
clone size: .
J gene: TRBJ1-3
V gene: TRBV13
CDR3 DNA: TGTGCCAGCAGCTTAGCCACGGGACAGGGATACGGAAACACCATATATTTT
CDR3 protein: CASSLATGQGYGNTIYF

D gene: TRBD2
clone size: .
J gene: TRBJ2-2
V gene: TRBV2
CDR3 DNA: TGTGCCAGCAGTTACGATTCAGCGGGGGGACCGGTCTCAACCGGGGAGCTGTTTTTT
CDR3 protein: CASSYDSAGGPVSTGELFF

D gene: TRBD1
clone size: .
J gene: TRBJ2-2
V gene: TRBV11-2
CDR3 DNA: TGTGCCAGCAGCACAAGGACAGGGGGGCCCGGGGAGCTGTTTTTT
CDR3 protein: CASSTRTGGPGELFF

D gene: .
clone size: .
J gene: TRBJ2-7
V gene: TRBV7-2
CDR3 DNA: TGTGCCAGCAGCTCCCAAAGAGGGGGGGGCGGCCACTTC
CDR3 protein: CASSSQRGGGGHF

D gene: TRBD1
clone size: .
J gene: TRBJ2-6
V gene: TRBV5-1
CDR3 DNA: TGCGCCAGCAGCTGGGACAGGGGGCCTGGGGCCAACGTCCTGACTTTC
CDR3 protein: CASSWDRGPGANVLTF

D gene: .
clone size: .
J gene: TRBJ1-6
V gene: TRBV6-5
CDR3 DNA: TGTGCCAGCAGTTACGAGGAGGATTCACCCCTCCACTTT
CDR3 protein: CASSYEEDSPLHF

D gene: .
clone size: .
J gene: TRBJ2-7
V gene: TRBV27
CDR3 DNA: TGTGCCAGCAGTTTTTCCGACAGTTACGAGCAGTACTTC
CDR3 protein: CASSFSDSYEQYF

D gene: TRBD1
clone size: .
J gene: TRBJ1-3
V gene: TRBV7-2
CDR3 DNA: TGTGCCAGCAGCCCCCTGACAGGGGTGGGAAACACCATATATTTT
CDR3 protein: CASSPLTGVGNTIYF

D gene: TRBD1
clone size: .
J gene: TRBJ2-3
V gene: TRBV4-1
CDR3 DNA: TGCGCCAGCAGCCAAGGGGTTACAGGGGGCACAGATACGCAGTATTTT
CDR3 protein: CASSQGVTGGTDTQYF

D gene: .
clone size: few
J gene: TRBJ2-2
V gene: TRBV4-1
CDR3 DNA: TGCGCCAGCAGCCAAGATCTCATGCGCGGCGAGATCACCGGGGAGCTGTTTTTT
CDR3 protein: CASSQDLMRGEITGELFF

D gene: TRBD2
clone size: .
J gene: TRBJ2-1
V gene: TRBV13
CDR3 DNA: TGTGCCAGCAGCTTAGGGACTAGCGGCTACAATGAGCAGTTCTTC
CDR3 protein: CASSLGTSGYNEQFF

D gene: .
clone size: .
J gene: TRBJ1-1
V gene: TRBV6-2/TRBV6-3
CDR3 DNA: TGTGCCAGCAGTTTAACAGGACAGAACACTGAAGCTTTCTTT
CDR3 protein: CASSLTGQNTEAFF

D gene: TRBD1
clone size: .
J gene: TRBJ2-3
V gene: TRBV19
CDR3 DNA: TGTGCCAGTAGTATCGCCGGGACAGGGGGGTCAGATACGCAGTATTTT
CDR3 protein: CASSIAGTGGSDTQYF

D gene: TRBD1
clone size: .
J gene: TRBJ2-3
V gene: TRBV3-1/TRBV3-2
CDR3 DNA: TGTGCCAGCAGCCCGCGGACAGGGGGGATAGATACGCAGTATTTT
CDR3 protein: CASSPRTGGIDTQYF

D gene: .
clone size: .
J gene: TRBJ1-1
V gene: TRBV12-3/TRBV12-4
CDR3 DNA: TGTGCCAGCAGTCCATGGAACACTGAAGCTTTCTTT
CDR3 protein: CASSPWNTEAFF

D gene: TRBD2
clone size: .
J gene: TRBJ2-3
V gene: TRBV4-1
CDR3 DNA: TGCGCCAGCAGCCAGGGACTAGCGGGGTCGTCCACAGATACGCAGTATTTT
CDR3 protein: CASSQGLAGSSTDTQYF

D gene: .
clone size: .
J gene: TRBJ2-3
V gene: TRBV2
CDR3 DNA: TGTGCCAGCACCGCGACAGATACGCAGTATTTT
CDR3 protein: CASTATDTQYF

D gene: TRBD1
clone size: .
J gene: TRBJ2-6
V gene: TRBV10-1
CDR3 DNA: TGCGCCAGCAGTGACCGGACAGGACTTTCTGGGGCCAACGTCCTGACTTTC
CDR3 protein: CASSDRTGLSGANVLTF

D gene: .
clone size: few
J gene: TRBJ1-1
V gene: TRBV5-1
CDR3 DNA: TGCGCCAGCAGCTCCCAGGGTGTAGACACTGAAGCTTTCTTT
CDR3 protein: CASSSQGVDTEAFF

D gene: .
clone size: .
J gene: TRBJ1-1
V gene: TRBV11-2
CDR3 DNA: TGTGCCAGCAGATACTTTGAGACTGAAGCTTTCTTT
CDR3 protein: CASRYFETEAFF

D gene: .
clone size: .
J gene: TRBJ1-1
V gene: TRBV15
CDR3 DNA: TGTGCCACCAGCAGAGGGGGGCAGGGCCTGAACACTGAAGCTTTCTTT
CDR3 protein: CATSRGGQGLNTEAFF

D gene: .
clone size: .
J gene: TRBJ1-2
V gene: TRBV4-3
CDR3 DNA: TGCGCCAGCTGGGGGAGGGGTGGCTACACCTTC
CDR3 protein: CASWGRGGYTF

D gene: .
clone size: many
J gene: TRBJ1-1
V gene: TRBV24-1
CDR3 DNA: TGTGCCACCGCACTAGGGCTTTATAACACTGAAGCTTTCTTT
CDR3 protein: CATALGLYNTEAFF